This is a list of T cell receptor beta chains from one sample in a study of OX40 agonist ivuxolimab in advanced cancers. The method was immunoSEQ multiplex PCR; TCRdb's version includes in-frame clones alone and lacks a portion of them. The sample has tens of thousands of clones, less than 95% seen once; the top ten hold roughly 0.32%. Here the sequenced sample was CD4+ or CD8+ T cells sorted from blood, taken in a trial of the OX40 agonist ivuxolimab. The receptor set was obtained from an adult with an advanced solid tumor such as melanoma, head and neck, liver or kidney cancer. Both conserved end residues are trimmed from each CDR3.

j_call v_call cdr3_aa
TRBJ2-1 TRBV5-1 ASSLDRAYNEQF
TRBJ2-7 TRBV7-8 ASSHSGQGGYEQY
TRBJ1-1 TRBV28 ASSRQGANSLNTEAF
TRBJ2-2 TRBV29-1 SVEFFRGPNTGELF
TRBJ1-4 TRBV5-6 ASSTGQGAYNEKLF
TRBJ1-2 TRBV27 ASSFSTALNYGYT
TRBJ1-2 TRBV5-1 ASSLGTDGGGYT
TRBJ2-7 TRBV30 AWSKGPHEQY
TRBJ1-1 TRBV19 ASSIDPLGLNTEAF
TRBJ1-5 TRBV10-2 ASRWGEVDQPQH
TRBJ2-5 TRBV7-6 ASSFTSGGPGETQY
TRBJ2-3 TRBV7-8 ASSLRRAGTDTQY
TRBJ1-1 TRBV5-1 ASSQIVNTEAF
TRBJ2-1 TRBV6-1 AIGTGWNNEQF
TRBJ1-6 TRBV7-9 ASSQGGNRGPNSPLH
TRBJ1-2 TRBV5-1 ASSFAGGYGYT
TRBJ1-2 TRBV6-5 ASSSRGGGHYGYT
TRBJ1-1 TRBV7-9 ASSPLGQSLEAF
TRBJ1-3 TRBV18 ASSPGRSDSGNTIY
TRBJ1-3 TRBV30 AWSVGNTIY
TRBJ2-5 TRBV2 ASRIRTGGQETQY
TRBJ1-4 TRBV6-6 ASSSTGPTNEKLF
TRBJ1-1 TRBV9 ASSPTGTWNTEAF
TRBJ2-1 TRBV2 ASNRDISYNEQF
TRBJ1-2 TRBV4-1 ASSQVRAGETNYGYT
TRBJ2-4 TRBV28 ASSFFAAKNIQY
TRBJ1-3 TRBV6-1 ASSELGTGPSGNTIY
TRBJ1-1 TRBV9 ASSVEGGNLMNTEAF
TRBJ1-5 TRBV6-6 ASSSPLGAGNQPQH
TRBJ2-5 TRBV2 ASSVGLVETQY
TRBJ2-2 TRBV9 ASSPGLGSENTGELF
TRBJ2-3 TRBV11-2 ASSLLSGAASTDTQY
TRBJ1-2 TRBV7-2 ASSLDPVAGYT
TRBJ2-3 TRBV19 ASSPVGADTQY
TRBJ2-6 TRBV19 ASKQAQPGANVLT
TRBJ2-2 TRBV5-4 ASSLALGTGELF
TRBJ2-7 TRBV7-3 ASSLEGGNEQY
TRBJ1-1 TRBV6-5 ASSKGPLKAAF
TRBJ1-5 TRBV6-1 ASSEIPDQPQH
TRBJ2-2 TRBV7-7 ASSRAGGPNTGELF
TRBJ1-2 TRBV25-1 ASRFSGGGYT
TRBJ2-5 TRBV10-3 AISESTSGGARGQETQY
TRBJ1-5 TRBV6-5 ASSVSGTNQPQH
TRBJ1-2 TRBV28 ASSFDSNYGYT
TRBJ2-1 TRBV10-2 ASTTGERNEQF
TRBJ2-3 TRBV4-1 ASSPLGRTSTDTQY
TRBJ1-1 TRBV28 ASSRNSGTPNTEAF
TRBJ2-2 TRBV6-6 ASSFDGELF
TRBJ2-7 TRBV29-1 SVTGTGKTYEQY